Below, 11 T cell receptor beta chains from the same sample are listed, as sequenced in a study of long-term antiretroviral therapy in people with HIV. Version v3.0 of the immunoSEQ assay ran at survey level. Profiled with immunoSEQ multiplex PCR; TCRdb holds only in-frame clones, not every one. The sample contains under 20,000 clones, approximately 80% of which appear only once. The specimen comprised unsorted PBMCs, sampled 0.5 years before starting antiretroviral therapy. These receptors were taken from a man younger than 35 with HIV.

This chain joins TRBV19 and TRBJ1-4; 8 bases fit TRBD1. This CDR3 comprises 15 residues. Per the germline V gene, CDR1 is LNHDA and CDR2 is SQIVND (reference sequence). The trim removed 5 bases at V and 3 bases at J, leaving 5 bases unmatched. CDR3 amino acids: CASSVPGQANEKLFF. CDR3 DNA: TGTGCCAGTAGTGTGCCGGGACAGGCTAATGAAAAACTGTTTTTT.

V usage is TRBV7-9 and J usage is TRBJ1-1; D is undetermined. The germline V and J ends were trimmed by 5 bases and 7 bases, with 11 bases remaining between them. The CDR3 contains 12 residues. Germline CDR1 SEHNR, CDR2 FQNEAQ (reference sequence). CDR3 bases: TGTGCCAGCAGCGCCGATGACCTTGAAGCTTTCTTT. The encoded protein is CASSADDLEAFF. Full variable domain (rest looked up from reference TRBV7-9 and TRBJ1-1): DTGVSQNPRHKITKRGQNVTFRCDPISEHNRLYWYRQTLGQGPEFLTYFQNEAQLEKSRLLSDRFSAERPKGSFSTLEIQRTEQGDSAMYLCASSADDLEAFFGQGTRLTVV.

This clone was seen just once. The chain combines TRBV19 with TRBJ2-5; the D gene is possibly TRBD2 (6 bases). The CDR3 has 15 residues. CDR1 is LNHDA and CDR2 is SQIVND in the germline V gene (reference sequence). Trimming took off 1 base at V and 2 bases at J, with 11 bases between the two ends. The CDR3: CASSIAGTEQETQYF. The CDR3 nucleotides read TGTGCCAGTAGTATAGCAGGGACTGAGCAAGAGACCCAGTACTTC.

By share, this clone counts as medium-sized. The chain joins TRBV7-9 to TRBJ2-7; 8 nucleotides align to TRBD1. This CDR3 spans 15 amino acids. J was trimmed by 3 bases and V by 3 bases; bases with no gene match: 7. CDR1 and CDR2 (germline): SEHNR, FQNEAQ (reference sequence). CDR3 in amino acids: CASSFDGTGVYEQYF. The CDR3, as DNA: TGTGCCAGCAGCTTTGACGGGACAGGTGTCTACGAGCAGTACTTC.

The genes are TRBV5-1 and TRBJ1-1; D ambiguous. Germline-derived CDR1 and CDR2 are SGHRS and YFSETQ. The ends were cut back, 1 base at V and 1 base at J, with 5 bases in the middle. The CDR3 contains 13 residues. This CDR3 is CASSLTRNTEAFF. The CDR3 nucleotides read TGCGCCAGCAGCTTGACACGGAACACTGAAGCTTTCTTT.

The chain links TRBV19 to TRBJ1-4; D not certain. Trimming removed 11 bases at V and 0 bases at J, with 10 bases between. This CDR3 is 13 amino acids long. The germline gives CDR1 LNHDA, CDR2 SQIVND (reference sequence). CDR3 sequence (DNA): TGTGCCTCGTCACTGGCAACTAATGAAAAACTGTTTTTT. As protein: CASSLATNEKLFF.

V is TRBV27 and J is TRBJ2-3; D is ambiguous. CDR3 length equals 15 residues. Between the trimmed V and J ends, which lost 8 bases and 0 bases, there was a span of 15 bases. In germline, CDR1 is MNHEY, CDR2 SMNVEV (reference sequence). The CDR3 loop is CASALEVPSTDTQYF. For the CDR3, the DNA is TGTGCCAGCGCCTTAGAAGTTCCTAGCACAGATACGCAGTATTTT.

This clone came up once. J is TRBJ1-2 and V is TRBV11-2; D is undetermined. The CDR3 consists of 16 residues. Deletions cut 1 base from V and 8 bases from J, with 20 bases between. The germline V gene has CDR1 SGHAT and CDR2 FQNNGV. CDR3 bases: TGTGCCAGCAGCTTAGTAACCCCGTCGCCAAATTGGGGCTACACCTTC. Protein: CASSLVTPSPNWGYTF.

The chain is built from TRBV15 and TRBJ1-1, with D hard to call. The CDR3 covers 14 residues. Deletions cut 3 bases from V and 3 bases from J, with 11 bases between. The germline CDR1 and CDR2 sequences are LNHNV and YYDKDF (reference sequence). In DNA, the CDR3 is TGTGCCACCAGCAGGATTCGATTGGACACTGAAGCTTTCTTT. Protein: CATSRIRLDTEAFF. The whole variable domain, filled in from reference TRBV15 and TRBJ1-1, reads DAMVIQNPRYQVTQFGKPVTLSCSQTLNHNVMYWYQQKSSQAPKLLFHYYDKDFNNEADTPDNFQSRRPNTSFCFLDIRSPGLGDTAMYLCATSRIRLDTEAFFGQGTRLTVV.

This clone has only a few counts. The chain combines TRBV25-1 with TRBJ1-4; D unresolved. Germline V gene data show CDR1 as MGHDK and CDR2 as SYGVNS. The CDR3 sequence is 14 residues long. With 0 bases removed from V and 8 bases from J, the gap between germline ends came to 10 bases. CDR3 amino acids: CASSEYRSTEKLFF. DNA for the CDR3: TGTGCCAGCAGTGAATATCGGAGTACAGAAAAACTGTTTTTT. Complete variable domain (other parts from reference TRBV25-1 and TRBJ1-4): EADIYQTPRYLVIGTGKKITLECSQTMGHDKMYWYQQDPGMELHLIHYSYGVNSTEKGDLSSESTVSRIRTEHFPLTLESARPSHTSQYLCASSEYRSTEKLFFGSGTQLSVL.

Only a few counts were recorded for this clone. V is TRBV7-9 and J is TRBJ2-7; the D gene is possibly TRBD1 (6 bases). CDR1 is SEHNR and CDR2 is FQNEAQ in the germline V gene (reference sequence). The CDR3 has 14 residues. The V and J ends lost 6 bases and 4 bases respectively, with 16 bases between them. For the CDR3, the DNA is TGTGCCAGCAGTAACAGGGTGCAGAGATACGAGCAGTACTTC. It specifies CASSNRVQRYEQYF. The whole variable domain, remainder taken from reference TRBV7-9 and TRBJ2-7, is DTGVSQNPRHKITKRGQNVTFRCDPISEHNRLYWYRQTLGQGPEFLTYFQNEAQLEKSRLLSDRFSAERPKGSFSTLEIQRTEQGDSAMYLCASSNRVQRYEQYFGPGTRLTVT.